This record looks at one T cell receptor (beta chain) sequence and its context. This entry belongs to a study of shared clonotypes between healthy human individuals. The germline V and J ends were trimmed by 0 bases and 4 bases, with 15 bases remaining between them. The germline V gene has CDR1 MNHEY and CDR2 SVGAGI. The CDR3 spans 16 residues. Clones were read by immunoSEQ multiplex PCR, and TCRdb kept only the in-frame ones, dropping some. The data hold some 480,000 clones, with around 80% observed a single time. Input material: PBMCs. This TCR was sampled from a woman between 40 and 50 years old in good health. Some clones in this sample may be carry-over from other donors' samples. The rearrangement uses TRBV6-5 and TRBJ2-5; D possibly corresponds to TRBD1 (6 bases). Here the CDR3 DNA reads TGTGCCAGCAGTTACTCTGCAGGGGTTGGTTCAGAGACCCAGTACTTC. As protein: CASSYSAGVGSETQYF.